This T cell receptor beta chain derives from a study of beta chain features in type 1 diabetes. Findings and caveats of the study: Highly expressing activated T cells could be over-counted with a cDNA template. Within patients, naive, central memory and Treg TCRB repertoires seemed more similar than within healthy donors. A possible short-template PCR bias applies equally to patients and controls.

This clone was seen a few times. The antigen is unknown. All of the isolated RNA was reverse transcribed, so expressed TCRB transcripts were sequenced. Data came from immunoSEQ multiplex PCR; TCRdb stores just in-frame clones and leaves some out. The table shows 350,000 to 400,000 clones, with roughly 15% occurring only once. The CDR3 runs to 14 residues. CDR1 and CDR2 (germline): SGHRS, YFSETQ. Trimming cost V 0 bases and J 5 bases, with 11 bases left between them. The chain has TRBV5-1 and TRBJ1-1, with a possible D match to TRBD1 (5 bases). Sequenced input: naive CD4+ T cells from blood. The TCR sequence derives from a woman between 18 and 29 years old in good health. The CDR3 DNA follows: TGCGCCAGCAGCTTGGTTGGGCGGGGGACTGAAGCTTTCTTT. Translating gives CASSLVGRGTEAFF.